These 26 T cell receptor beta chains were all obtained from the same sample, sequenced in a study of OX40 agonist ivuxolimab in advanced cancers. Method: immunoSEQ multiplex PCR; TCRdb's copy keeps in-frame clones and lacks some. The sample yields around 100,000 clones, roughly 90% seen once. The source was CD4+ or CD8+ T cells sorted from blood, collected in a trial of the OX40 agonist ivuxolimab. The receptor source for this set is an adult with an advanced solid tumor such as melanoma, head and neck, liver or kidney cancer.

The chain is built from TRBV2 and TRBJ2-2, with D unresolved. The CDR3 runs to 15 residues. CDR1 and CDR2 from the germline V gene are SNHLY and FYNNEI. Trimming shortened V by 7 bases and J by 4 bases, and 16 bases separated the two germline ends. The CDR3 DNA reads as TGTGCCAGCACGCTGGGCGGATACACCACCGGGGAGCTGTTTTTT. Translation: CASTLGGYTTGELFF.

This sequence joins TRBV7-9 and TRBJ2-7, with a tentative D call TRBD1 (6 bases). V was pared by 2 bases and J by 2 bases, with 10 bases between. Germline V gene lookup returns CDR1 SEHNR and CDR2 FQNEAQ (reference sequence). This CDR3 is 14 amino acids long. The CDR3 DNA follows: TGTGCCAGCAGCTTAACGCAGGGGACCTACGAGCAGTACTTC. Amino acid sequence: CASSLTQGTYEQYF.

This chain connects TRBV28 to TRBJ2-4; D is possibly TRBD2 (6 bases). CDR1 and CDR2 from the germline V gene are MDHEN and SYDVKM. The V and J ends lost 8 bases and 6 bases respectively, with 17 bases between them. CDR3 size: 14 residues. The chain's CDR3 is CASRSREIGNIQYF. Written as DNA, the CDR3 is TGTGCCAGCCGGTCGCGGGAAATCGGAAACATTCAGTACTTC.

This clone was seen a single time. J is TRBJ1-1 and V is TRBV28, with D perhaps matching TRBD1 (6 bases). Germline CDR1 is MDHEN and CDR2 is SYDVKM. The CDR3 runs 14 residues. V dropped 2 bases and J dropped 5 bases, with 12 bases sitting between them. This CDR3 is CASSLRGGGTEAFF. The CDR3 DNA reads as TGTGCCAGCAGTTTACGCGGAGGGGGGACTGAAGCTTTCTTT.

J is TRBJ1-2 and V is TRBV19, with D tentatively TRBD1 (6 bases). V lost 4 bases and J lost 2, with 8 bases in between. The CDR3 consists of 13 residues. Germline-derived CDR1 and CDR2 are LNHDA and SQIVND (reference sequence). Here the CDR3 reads CASSSTGNYGYTF. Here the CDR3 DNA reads TGTGCCAGTAGTAGTACAGGGAACTATGGCTACACCTTC. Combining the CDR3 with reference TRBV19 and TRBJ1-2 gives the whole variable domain DGGITQSPKYLFRKEGQNVTLSCEQNLNHDAMYWYRQDPGQGLRLIYYSQIVNDFQKGDIAEGYSVSREKKESFPLTVTSAQKNPTAFYLCASSSTGNYGYTFGSGTRLTVV.

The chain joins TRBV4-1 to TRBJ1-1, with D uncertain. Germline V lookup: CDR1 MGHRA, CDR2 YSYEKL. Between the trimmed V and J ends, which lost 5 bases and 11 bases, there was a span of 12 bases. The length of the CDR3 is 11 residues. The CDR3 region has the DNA TGCGCCAGCAGCAGCCGGGGAGACGCTTTCTTT. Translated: CASSSRGDAFF.

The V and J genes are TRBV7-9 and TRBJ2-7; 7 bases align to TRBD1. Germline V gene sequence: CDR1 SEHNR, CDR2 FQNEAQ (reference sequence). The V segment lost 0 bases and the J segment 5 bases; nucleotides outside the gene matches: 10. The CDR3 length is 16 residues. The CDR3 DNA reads TGTGCCAGCAGCTTAGCGTCGGCAGGGGGAAGGCACGAGCAGTACTTC. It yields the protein CASSLASAGGRHEQYF.

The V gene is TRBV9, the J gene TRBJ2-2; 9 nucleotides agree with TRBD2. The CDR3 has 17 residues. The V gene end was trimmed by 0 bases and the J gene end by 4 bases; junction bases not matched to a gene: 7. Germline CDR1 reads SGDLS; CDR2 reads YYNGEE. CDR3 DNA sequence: TGTGCCAGCAGCGTAGAGATCGGCGGGAGGGCCACCGGGGAGCTGTTTTTT. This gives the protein CASSVEIGGRATGELFF.

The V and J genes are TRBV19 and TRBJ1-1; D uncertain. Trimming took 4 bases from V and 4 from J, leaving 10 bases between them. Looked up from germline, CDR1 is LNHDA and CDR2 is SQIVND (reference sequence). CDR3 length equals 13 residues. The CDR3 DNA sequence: TGTGCCAGTAGTAAGCGCGGGAGCACTGAAGCTTTCTTT. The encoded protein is CASSKRGSTEAFF.

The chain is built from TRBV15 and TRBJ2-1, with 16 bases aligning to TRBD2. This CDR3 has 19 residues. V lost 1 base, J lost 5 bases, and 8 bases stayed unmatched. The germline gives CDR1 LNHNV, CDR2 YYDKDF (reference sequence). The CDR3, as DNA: TGTGCCACCAGCAGAGTGGGGGGGACTAGCGGGAGGGCCCACAATGAGCAGTTCTTC. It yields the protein CATSRVGGTSGRAHNEQFF.

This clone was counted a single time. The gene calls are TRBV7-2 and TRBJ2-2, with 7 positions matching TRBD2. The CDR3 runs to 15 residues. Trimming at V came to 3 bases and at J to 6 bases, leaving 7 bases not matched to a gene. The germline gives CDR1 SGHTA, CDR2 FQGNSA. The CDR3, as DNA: TGTGCCAGCAGCTTTGGCGGGAGTATCGCCGGGGAGCTGTTTTTT. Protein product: CASSFGGSIAGELFF.

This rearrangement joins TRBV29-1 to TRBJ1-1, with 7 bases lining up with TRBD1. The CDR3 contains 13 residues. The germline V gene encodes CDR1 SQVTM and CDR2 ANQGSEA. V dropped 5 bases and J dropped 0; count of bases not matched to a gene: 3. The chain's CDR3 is CSVTGTVNTEAFF. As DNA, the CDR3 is TGCAGCGTTACCGGGACAGTGAACACTGAAGCTTTCTTT.

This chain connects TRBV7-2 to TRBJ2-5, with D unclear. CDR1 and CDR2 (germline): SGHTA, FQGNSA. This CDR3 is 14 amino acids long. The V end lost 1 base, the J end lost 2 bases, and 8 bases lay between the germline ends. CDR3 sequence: CASSLVASQETQYF. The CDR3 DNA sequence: TGTGCCAGCAGCTTAGTTGCGTCTCAAGAGACCCAGTACTTC.

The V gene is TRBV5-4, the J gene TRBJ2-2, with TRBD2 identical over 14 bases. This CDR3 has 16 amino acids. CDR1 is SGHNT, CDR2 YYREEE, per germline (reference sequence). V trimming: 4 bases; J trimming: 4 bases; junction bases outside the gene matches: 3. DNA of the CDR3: TGTGCCAGCAGCCTGACTAGCGGGAGGGCCACCGGGGAGCTGTTTTTT. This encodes CASSLTSGRATGELFF.

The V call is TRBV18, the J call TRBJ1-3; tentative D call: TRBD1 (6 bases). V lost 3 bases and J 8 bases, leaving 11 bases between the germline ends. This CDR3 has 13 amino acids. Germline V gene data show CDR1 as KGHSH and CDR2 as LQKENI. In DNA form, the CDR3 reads TGTGCCAGCTCACCTTCGGGGACATACACCATATATTTT. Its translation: CASSPSGTYTIYF.

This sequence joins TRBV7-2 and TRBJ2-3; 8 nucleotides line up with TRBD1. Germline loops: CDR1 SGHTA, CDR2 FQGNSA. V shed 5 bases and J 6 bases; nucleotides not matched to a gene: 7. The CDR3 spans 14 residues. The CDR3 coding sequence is TGTGCCAGCAGCCTCAGACAGGGGTTGGATACGCAGTATTTT. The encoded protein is CASSLRQGLDTQYF.

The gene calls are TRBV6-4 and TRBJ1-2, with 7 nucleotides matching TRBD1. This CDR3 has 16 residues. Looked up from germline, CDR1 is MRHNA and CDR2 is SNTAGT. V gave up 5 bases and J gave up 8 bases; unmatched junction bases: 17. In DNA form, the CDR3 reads TGTGCCAGCAGTTTATTCTCAGGGGACAGACCGAAAGGCTACACCTTC. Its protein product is CASSLFSGDRPKGYTF.

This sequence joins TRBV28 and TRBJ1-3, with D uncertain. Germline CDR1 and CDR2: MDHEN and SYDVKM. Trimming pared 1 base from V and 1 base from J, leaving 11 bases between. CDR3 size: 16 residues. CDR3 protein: CASSLSGVKSGNTIYF. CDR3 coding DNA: TGTGCCAGCAGTTTATCCGGGGTGAAATCTGGAAACACCATATATTTT.

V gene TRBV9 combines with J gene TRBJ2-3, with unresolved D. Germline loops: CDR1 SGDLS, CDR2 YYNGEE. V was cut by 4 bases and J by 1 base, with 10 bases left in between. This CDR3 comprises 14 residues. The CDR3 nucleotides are TGTGCCAGCAGCCTTGAGATGGGCACAGATACGCAGTATTTT. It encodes CASSLEMGTDTQYF.

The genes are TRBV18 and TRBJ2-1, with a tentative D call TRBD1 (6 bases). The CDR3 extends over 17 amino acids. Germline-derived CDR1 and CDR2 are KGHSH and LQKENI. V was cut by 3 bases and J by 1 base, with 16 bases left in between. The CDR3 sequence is CASSPRQGPSSYNEQFF. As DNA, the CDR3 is TGTGCCAGCTCACCTAGGCAGGGGCCCTCGTCCTACAATGAGCAGTTCTTC.

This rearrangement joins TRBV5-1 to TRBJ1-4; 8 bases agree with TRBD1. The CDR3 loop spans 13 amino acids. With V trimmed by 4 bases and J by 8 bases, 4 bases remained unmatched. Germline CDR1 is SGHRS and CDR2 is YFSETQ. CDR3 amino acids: CASSDNRGEKLFF. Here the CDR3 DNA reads TGCGCCAGCAGCGACAACAGGGGGGAAAAACTGTTTTTT.

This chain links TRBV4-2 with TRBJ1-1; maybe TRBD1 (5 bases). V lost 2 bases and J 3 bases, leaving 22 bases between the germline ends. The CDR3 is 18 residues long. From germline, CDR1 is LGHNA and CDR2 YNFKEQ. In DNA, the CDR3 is TGTGCCAGCAGCCAAATGGTGGACAACCACCTGGGGTACACTGAAGCTTTCTTT. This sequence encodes CASSQMVDNHLGYTEAFF.

The CDR3 reads CASSIGRTGELFF. The DNA for the CDR3 is TGTGCCAGTAGTATAGGGCGGACCGGGGAGCTGTTTTTT. V and J are TRBV19 and TRBJ2-2; D call uncertain. Germline CDR1 and CDR2: LNHDA and SQIVND (reference sequence). V was clipped by 1 base and J by 5 bases, with 5 bases between them. The CDR3 totals 13 residues. Full variable domain (outside the CDR3, taken from reference TRBV19 and TRBJ2-2): DGGITQSPKYLFRKEGQNVTLSCEQNLNHDAMYWYRQDPGQGLRLIYYSQIVNDFQKGDIAEGYSVSREKKESFPLTVTSAQKNPTAFYLCASSIGRTGELFFGEGSRLTVL.

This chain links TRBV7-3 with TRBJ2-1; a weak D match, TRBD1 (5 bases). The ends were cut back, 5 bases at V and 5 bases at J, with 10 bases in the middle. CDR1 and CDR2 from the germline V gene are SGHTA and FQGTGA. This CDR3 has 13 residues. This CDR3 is CASSQDIDNEQFF. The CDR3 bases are TGTGCCAGCAGCCAGGACATAGACAATGAGCAGTTCTTC.

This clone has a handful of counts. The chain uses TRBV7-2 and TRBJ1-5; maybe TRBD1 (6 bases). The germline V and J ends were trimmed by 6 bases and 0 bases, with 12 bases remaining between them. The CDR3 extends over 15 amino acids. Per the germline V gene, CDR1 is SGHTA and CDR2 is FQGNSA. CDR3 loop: CASRQGRGSNQPQHF. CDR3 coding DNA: TGTGCCAGCAGGCAGGGGCGGGGTAGCAATCAGCCCCAGCATTTT.

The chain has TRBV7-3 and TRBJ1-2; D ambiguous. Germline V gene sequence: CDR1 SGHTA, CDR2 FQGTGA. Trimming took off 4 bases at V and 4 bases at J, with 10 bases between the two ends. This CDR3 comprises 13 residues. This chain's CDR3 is CASSSGPSYGYTF. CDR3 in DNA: TGTGCCAGCAGCTCCGGACCAAGCTATGGCTACACCTTC.